The present entry profiles one T cell receptor beta chain with its context. What it binds is not known. Primers: 60 Vbeta forward and 13 Jbeta reverse. Assay used: immunoSEQ multiplex PCR; TCRdb lists only in-frame clones, some missing. The sample has about 95,000 clones; 75% to 85% are singletons. This sample was taken from a study of cytomegalovirus exposure and HLA in healthy donors. Study-wide results and limits: It was reported in a later analysis that an Asian-associated ancestry cluster showed fewer N-insertions than the roughly 670-donor mean.

The ends were cut back, 9 bases at V and 3 bases at J, with 23 bases in the middle. Germline assignment: CDR1 PRHDT and CDR2 FYEKMQ (reference sequence). This CDR3 spans 16 amino acids. Material for sequencing was PBMCs. The chain recombines TRBV13 with TRBJ1-1; TRBD1 is a possible D gene (5 bases). The TCR originated in a woman in her forties in good health and CMV-seronegative. The chain's CDR3 is CARPARGGEVDTEAFF. CDR3 in DNA: TGTGCCAGACCCGCCCGGGGCGGGGAGGTGGACACTGAAGCTTTCTTT.